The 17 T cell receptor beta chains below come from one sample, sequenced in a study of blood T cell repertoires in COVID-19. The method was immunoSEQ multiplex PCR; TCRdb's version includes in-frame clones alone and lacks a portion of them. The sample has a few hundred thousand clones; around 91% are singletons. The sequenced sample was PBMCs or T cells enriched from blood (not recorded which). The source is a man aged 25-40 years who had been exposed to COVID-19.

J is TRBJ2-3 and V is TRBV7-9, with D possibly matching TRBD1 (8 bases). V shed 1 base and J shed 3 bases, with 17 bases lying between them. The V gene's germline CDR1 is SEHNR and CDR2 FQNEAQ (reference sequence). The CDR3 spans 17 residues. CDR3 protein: CASSLDLDREGTDTQYF. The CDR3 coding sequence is TGTGCCAGCAGCTTAGACCTGGACAGGGAGGGAACAGATACGCAGTATTTT.

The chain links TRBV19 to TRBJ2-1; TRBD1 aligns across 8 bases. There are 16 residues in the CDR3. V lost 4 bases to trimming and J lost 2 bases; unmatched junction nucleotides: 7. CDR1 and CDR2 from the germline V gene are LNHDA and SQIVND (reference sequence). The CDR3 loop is CASSRQGMPTYNEQFF. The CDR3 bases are TGTGCCAGTAGTAGACAGGGGATGCCGACCTACAATGAGCAGTTCTTC.

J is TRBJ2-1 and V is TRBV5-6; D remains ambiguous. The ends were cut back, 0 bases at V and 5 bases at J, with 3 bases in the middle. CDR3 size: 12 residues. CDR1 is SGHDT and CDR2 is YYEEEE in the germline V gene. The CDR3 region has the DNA TGTGCCAGCAGCTTGGCCAACAATGAGCAGTTCTTC. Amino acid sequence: CASSLANNEQFF.

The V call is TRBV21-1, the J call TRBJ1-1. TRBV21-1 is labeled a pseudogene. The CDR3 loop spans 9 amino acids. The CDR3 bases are TGTGCCAGCCGGACTGAAGCTTTCTTT. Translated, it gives CASRTEAFF.

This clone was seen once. The CDR3 DNA sequence: TGCAGTGCTAGTTGGGGGGTCACCGGGGAGCTGTTTTTT. As protein: CSASWGVTGELFF. The chain recombines TRBV20-1 with TRBJ2-2; perhaps TRBD2 as D (6 bases). Germline-derived CDR1 and CDR2 are DFQATT and SNEGSKA (reference sequence). This CDR3 has 13 amino acids. Trimming took off 3 bases at V and 4 bases at J, with 9 bases between the two ends.

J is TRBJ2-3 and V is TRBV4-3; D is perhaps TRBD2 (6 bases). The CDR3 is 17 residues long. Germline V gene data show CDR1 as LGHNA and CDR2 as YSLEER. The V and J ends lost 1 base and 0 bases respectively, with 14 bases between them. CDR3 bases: TGCGCCAGCAGCCAAGGGGGCGGGATTGCTAGCACAGATACGCAGTATTTT. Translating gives CASSQGGGIASTDTQYF.

The CDR3 sequence: CASSLSGANTGELFF. The CDR3 DNA is TGTGCCAGCAGTTTATCGGGCGCCAACACCGGGGAGCTGTTTTTT. The chain carries TRBV27 and TRBJ2-2; D not certain. The CDR3 contains 15 residues. Germline V gene sequence: CDR1 MNHEY, CDR2 SMNVEV (reference sequence). V was clipped by 0 bases and J by 2 bases, with 7 bases between them.

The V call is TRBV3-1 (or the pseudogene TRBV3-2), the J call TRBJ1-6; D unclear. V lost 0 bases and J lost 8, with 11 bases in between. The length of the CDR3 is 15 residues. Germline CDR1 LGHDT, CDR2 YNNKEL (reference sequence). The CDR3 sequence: CASSQDRGGYSPLHF. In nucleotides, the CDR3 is TGTGCCAGCAGCCAAGATCGGGGAGGGTATTCACCCCTCCACTTT.

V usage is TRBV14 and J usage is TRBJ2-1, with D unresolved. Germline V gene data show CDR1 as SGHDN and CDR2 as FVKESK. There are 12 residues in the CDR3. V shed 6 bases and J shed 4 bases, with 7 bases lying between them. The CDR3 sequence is CASSNQYNEQFF. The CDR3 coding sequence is TGTGCCAGCAGTAATCAGTACAATGAGCAGTTCTTC.

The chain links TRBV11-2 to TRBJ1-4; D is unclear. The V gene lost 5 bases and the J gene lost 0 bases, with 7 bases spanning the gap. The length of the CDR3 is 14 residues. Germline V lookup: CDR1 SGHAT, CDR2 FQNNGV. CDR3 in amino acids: CASSPPATNEKLFF. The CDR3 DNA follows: TGTGCCAGCAGCCCCCCGGCAACTAATGAAAAACTGTTTTTT. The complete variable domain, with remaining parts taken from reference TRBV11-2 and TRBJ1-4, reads EAGVAQSPRYKIIEKRQSVAFWCNPISGHATLYWYQQILGQGPKLLIQFQNNGVVDDSQLPKDRFSAERLKGVDSTLKIQPAKLEDSAVYLCASSPPATNEKLFFGSGTQLSVL.

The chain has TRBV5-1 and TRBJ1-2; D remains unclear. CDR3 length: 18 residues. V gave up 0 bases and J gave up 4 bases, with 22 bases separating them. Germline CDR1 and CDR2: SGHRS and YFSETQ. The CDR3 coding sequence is TGCGCCAGCAGCTTGGGTGTCCTATGGGAGACCTTAAGCTATGGCTACACCTTC. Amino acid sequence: CASSLGVLWETLSYGYTF.

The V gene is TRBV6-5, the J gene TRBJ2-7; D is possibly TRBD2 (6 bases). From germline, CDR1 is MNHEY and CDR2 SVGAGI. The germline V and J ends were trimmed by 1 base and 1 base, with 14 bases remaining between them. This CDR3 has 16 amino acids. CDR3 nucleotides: TGTGCCAGCAGTTACTTCGGACTGGACTATTCCTACGAGCAGTACTTC. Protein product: CASSYFGLDYSYEQYF.

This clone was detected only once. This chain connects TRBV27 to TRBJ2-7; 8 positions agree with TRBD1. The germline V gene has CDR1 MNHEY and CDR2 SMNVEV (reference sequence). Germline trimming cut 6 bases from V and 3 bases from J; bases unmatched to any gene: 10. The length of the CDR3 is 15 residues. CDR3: CASRRAGGIVYEQYF. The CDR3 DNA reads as TGTGCCAGCAGGAGAGCAGGGGGCATAGTCTACGAGCAGTACTTC.

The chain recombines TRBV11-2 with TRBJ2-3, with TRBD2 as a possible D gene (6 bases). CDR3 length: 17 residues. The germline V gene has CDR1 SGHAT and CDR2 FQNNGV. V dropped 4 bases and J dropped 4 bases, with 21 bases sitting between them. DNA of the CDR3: TGTGCCAGCAGCTCAAGACCGGGCCTGGGAGGACCAGATACGCAGTATTTT. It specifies CASSSRPGLGGPDTQYF.

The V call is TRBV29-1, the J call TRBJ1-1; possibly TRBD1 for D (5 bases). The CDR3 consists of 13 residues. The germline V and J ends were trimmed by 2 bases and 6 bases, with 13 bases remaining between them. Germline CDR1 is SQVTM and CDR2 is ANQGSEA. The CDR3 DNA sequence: TGCAGCGTTGAAAAGGGGATCTACTCTGAAGCTTTCTTT. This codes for CSVEKGIYSEAFF.

The CDR3 nucleotides read TGTGCCACCCTCGAGGCGAACACTGAAGCTTTCTTT. Translation: CATLEANTEAFF. J is TRBJ1-1 and V is TRBV7-9; D is ambiguous. From germline, CDR1 is SEHNR and CDR2 FQNEAQ (reference sequence). Trimming removed 10 bases from V and 1 base from J, with 10 bases in between. The CDR3 has 12 residues.

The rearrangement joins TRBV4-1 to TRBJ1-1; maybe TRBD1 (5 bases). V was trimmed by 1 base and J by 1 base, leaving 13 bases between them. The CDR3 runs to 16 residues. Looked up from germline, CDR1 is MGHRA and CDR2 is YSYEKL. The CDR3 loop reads CASSQAWGRANTEAFF. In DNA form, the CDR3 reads TGCGCCAGCAGCCAAGCTTGGGGCAGGGCGAACACTGAAGCTTTCTTT.